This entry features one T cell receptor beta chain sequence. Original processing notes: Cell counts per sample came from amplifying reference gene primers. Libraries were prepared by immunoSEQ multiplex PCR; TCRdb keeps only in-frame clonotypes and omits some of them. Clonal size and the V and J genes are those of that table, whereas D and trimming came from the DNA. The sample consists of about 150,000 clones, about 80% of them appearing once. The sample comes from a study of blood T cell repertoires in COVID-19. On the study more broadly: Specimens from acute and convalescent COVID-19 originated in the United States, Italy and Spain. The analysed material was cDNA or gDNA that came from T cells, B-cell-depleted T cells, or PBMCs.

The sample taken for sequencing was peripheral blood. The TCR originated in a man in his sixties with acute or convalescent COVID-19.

CDR3 sequence reads: CASSETGVDEQFF. CDR3 in DNA: TGTGCCAGCAGTGAAACAGGGGTGGATGAGCAGTTCTTC. The chain has TRBV6-1 and TRBJ2-1; TRBD1 matches at 7 bases. Per the germline V gene, CDR1 is MNHNS and CDR2 is SASEGT. The CDR3 sequence is 13 residues long. Trimming at V came to 2 bases and at J to 8 bases, leaving 3 bases not matched to a gene.